This TCR beta chain was captured by sequencing in a study of blood T cell repertoires in COVID-19. About the research overall: COVID-19 samples from acute and convalescent phases originated in the United States, Italy and Spain. PBMCs, B-cell-depleted T cells, or T cells were the source of the cDNA or gDNA that made up the material.

Per the original data handling: Amplification of reference gene primers was used by the study to estimate nucleated cell counts. TCRdb's table, derived via immunoSEQ multiplex PCR, lists solely in-frame clones and lacks some. That table supplies the V and J calls and clone size; D and trimming were determined from the DNA. The table lists about 150,000 clones, under 90% of them singletons. The trim removed 4 bases at V and 1 base at J, leaving 6 bases unmatched. There are 15 residues in the CDR3. The germline V gene has CDR1 SGHTA and CDR2 FQGNSA. The specimen sequenced was peripheral blood. This sequence was found in a man aged 60 to 75 with acute or convalescent COVID-19. The chain uses TRBV7-2 and TRBJ2-5; TRBD2 agrees at 7 bases. The CDR3 DNA reads TGTGCCAGCAGCTGGGGGGGATCAATCCAAGAGACCCAGTACTTC. This sequence encodes CASSWGGSIQETQYF.